This T cell receptor (beta chain) was documented in a study of shared clonotypes between healthy human individuals. Repertoires were generated with immunoSEQ multiplex PCR, while TCRdb's copy carries only in-frame clones and drops some. Of a few hundred thousand clones listed, just over 95% are singletons. Regarding the study as a whole: Shared clonotypes: 4.5% to 6.5% naive CD4, around 3.7% naive CD8, about 2.5% memory CD4, 0.4% to 0.5% memory CD8.

CDR1 and CDR2 from the germline V gene are SGHTA and FQGNSA. The CDR3 length is 15 residues. V was clipped by 2 bases and J by 4 bases, with 11 bases between them. The healthy adult donors were HIV-negative and reported no recent acute infections or vaccinations. As regards this clone: Its antigen is unidentified.

Sequenced material: memory CD8+ T cells sorted from blood. The subset is: CD45RO+ cells pooled with CCR7-negative TemRA cells. The rearrangement links TRBV7-2 to TRBJ2-2; a possible D gene is TRBD1 (6 bases). The receptor was derived from a man younger than 45 in good health. CDR3 coding DNA: TGTGCCAGCAGCTTATTGGGGACACCCACCGGGGAGCTGTTTTTT. Protein: CASSLLGTPTGELFF. Combining the CDR3 with reference TRBV7-2 and TRBJ2-2 gives the whole variable domain GAGVSQSPSNKVTEKGKDVELRCDPISGHTALYWYRQSLGQGLEFLIYFQGNSAPDKSGLPSDRFSAERTGGSVSTLTIQRTQQEDSAVYLCASSLLGTPTGELFFGEGSRLTVL.